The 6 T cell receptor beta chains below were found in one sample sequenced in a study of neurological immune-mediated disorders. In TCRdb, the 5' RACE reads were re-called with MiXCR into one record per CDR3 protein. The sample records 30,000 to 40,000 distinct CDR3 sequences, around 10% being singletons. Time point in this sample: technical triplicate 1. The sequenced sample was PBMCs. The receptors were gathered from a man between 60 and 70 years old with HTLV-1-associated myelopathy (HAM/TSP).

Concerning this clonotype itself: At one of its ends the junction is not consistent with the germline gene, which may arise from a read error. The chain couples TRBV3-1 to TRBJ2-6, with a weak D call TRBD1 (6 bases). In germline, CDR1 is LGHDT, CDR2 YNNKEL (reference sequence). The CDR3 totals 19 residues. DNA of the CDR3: TGTGCCAGCAGCCAATACTCCGGTACAGGAGGCTCTGGGGACAACGTCCTGACTTTT. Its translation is CASSQYSGTGGSGDNVLTF.

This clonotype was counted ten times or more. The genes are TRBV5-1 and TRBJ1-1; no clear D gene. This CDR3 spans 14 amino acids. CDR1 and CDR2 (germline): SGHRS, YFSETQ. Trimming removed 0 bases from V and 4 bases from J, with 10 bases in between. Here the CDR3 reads CASSLEGFVTEAFF. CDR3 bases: TGCGCCAGCAGCTTGGAAGGATTCGTCACTGAAGCTTTCTTT. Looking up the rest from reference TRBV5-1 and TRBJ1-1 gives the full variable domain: KAGVTQTPRYLIKTRGQQVTLSCSPISGHRSVSWYQQTPGQGLQFLFEYFSETQRNKGNFPGRFSGRQFSNSRSEMNVSTLELGDSALYLCASSLEGFVTEAFFGQGTRLTVV.

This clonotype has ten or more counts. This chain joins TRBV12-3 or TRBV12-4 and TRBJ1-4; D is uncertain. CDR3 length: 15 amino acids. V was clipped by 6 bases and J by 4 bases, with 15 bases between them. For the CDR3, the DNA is TGTGCCAGCAGCTCTGGTATAGGGCTTAATGAAAAACTGTTTTTT. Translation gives CASSSGIGLNEKLFF.

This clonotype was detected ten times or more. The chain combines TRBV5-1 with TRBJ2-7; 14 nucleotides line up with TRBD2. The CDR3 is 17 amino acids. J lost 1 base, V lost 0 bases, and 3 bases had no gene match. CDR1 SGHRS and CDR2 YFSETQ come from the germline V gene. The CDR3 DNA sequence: TGCGCCAGCAGCTTGGGTGGGACTAGCGGGAGATCCTACGAGCAGTACTTC. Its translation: CASSLGGTSGRSYEQYF.

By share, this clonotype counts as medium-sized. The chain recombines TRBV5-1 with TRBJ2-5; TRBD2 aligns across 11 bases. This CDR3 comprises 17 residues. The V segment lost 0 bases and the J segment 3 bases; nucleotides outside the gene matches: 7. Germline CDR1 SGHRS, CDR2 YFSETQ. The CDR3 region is CASSLALLTSGKETQYF. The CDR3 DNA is TGCGCCAGCAGCTTGGCACTACTGACTAGCGGGAAAGAGACCCAGTACTTC. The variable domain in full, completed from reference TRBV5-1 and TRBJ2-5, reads KAGVTQTPRYLIKTRGQQVTLSCSPISGHRSVSWYQQTPGQGLQFLFEYFSETQRNKGNFPGRFSGRQFSNSRSEMNVSTLELGDSALYLCASSLALLTSGKETQYFGPGTRLLVL.

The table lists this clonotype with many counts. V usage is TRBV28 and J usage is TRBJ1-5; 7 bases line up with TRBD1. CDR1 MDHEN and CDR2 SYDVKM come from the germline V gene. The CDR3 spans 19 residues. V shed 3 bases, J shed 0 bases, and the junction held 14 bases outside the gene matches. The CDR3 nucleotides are TGTGCCAGCAGTTTGCCGACAGGGTCATCATCGTATAGCAATCAGCCCCAGCATTTT. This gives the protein CASSLPTGSSSYSNQPQHF.